The sequence of this TCR beta chain was determined in a study of early T cells in non-severe SARS-CoV-2 infection. Whole-study findings and limits: Lookups in VDJdb leaned toward anti-spike CD8 responses and missed private and CD4 specificities.

cDNA molecules, individually, were tagged with unique molecular identifiers. TCRdb re-derived calls from the 5' RACE reads in MiXCR, one entry per CDR3 protein. Of about 80,000 distinct CDR3 sequences in the sample, 5.5% to 7.5% were seen once. Trimming took 0 bases from V and 1 from J, leaving 13 bases between them. The germline gives CDR1 SGHNT, CDR2 YYREEE (reference sequence). This CDR3 contains 16 residues. Points on this clonotype: What it recognizes is unknown.

The chain joins TRBV5-4 to TRBJ1-1; D might be TRBD1 (5 bases). Sequencing used whole blood. The sequence derives from an adult who was a healthcare worker with PCR-confirmed SARS-CoV-2 infection or an uninfected control (not recorded which). CDR3 DNA: TGTGCCAGCAGCTTGGGGTCCGGAGGACAGAACACTGAAGCTTTCTTT. This encodes CASSLGSGGQNTEAFF.